These 5 T cell receptor beta chains originate from one sample sequenced in a study of cytomegalovirus exposure and HLA in healthy donors. The PCR employed 60 Vbeta primers together with 13 Jbeta primers. Only in-frame clones appear in the TCRdb table, and some are missing; sequencing was by immunoSEQ multiplex PCR. The data show around 150,000 clones, roughly 75% seen once. Material for sequencing was PBMCs. Source of these receptors: a man aged 35 to 55 in good health and CMV-seropositive.

Here the CDR3 reads CASSGLTANTEAFF. CDR3 coding DNA: TGTGCCAGCAGTGGCTTGACAGCGAACACTGAAGCTTTCTTT. The chain recombines TRBV2 with TRBJ1-1; possibly TRBD1 for D (5 bases). Germline V gene lookup returns CDR1 SNHLY and CDR2 FYNNEI. V gave up 4 bases and J gave up 1 base, with 10 bases separating them. This CDR3 has 14 amino acids.

This clone came up a few times. V usage is TRBV5-8 and J usage is TRBJ1-4; no firm D call. The CDR3 consists of 15 residues. V was cut by 4 bases and J by 3 bases, with 13 bases left in between. Germline CDR1 is SGHTS and CDR2 is YDEGEE. The CDR3 protein is CASSPGESANEKLFF. Here the CDR3 DNA reads TGTGCCAGCAGCCCTGGGGAGAGCGCTAATGAAAAACTGTTTTTT.

V usage is TRBV7-2 and J usage is TRBJ1-5; no clear D gene. Trimming left V 4 bases short and J 7 bases short, with 14 bases between. Germline lookup yields CDR1 SGHTA and CDR2 FQGNSA. This CDR3 is 14 amino acids long. This CDR3 reads CASSSSGGPQPQHF. DNA for the CDR3: TGTGCCAGCAGCTCCAGTGGAGGACCCCAGCCCCAGCATTTT.

This clone was observed once. The chain links TRBV5-4 to TRBJ1-1; no definite D call. The CDR3 is 15 residues long. The V end was cut by 2 bases, the J end by 3 bases, with 14 bases between. Germline CDR1 reads SGHNT; CDR2 reads YYREEE (reference sequence). CDR3 nucleotide sequence: TGTGCCAGCAGCTTATTTCGAGGTATGGACACTGAAGCTTTCTTT. Its protein product is CASSLFRGMDTEAFF.

This chain's CDR3 is CASSLSRGSNTEAFF. In DNA form, the CDR3 reads TGTGCCAGCAGCCTCTCCAGAGGCAGTAACACTGAAGCTTTCTTT. V is TRBV7-2 and J is TRBJ1-1; D is undetermined. The germline V gene has CDR1 SGHTA and CDR2 FQGNSA. Trimming stripped 5 bases from V and 2 bases from J, with 15 bases between. This CDR3 region has 15 residues.